This T cell receptor (beta chain) derives from a study of T cells in Graves' hyperthyroidism and ophthalmopathy (dated by TCRdb to between 2018 and 2021). General notes on the study: Peripheral blood was collected at initial diagnosis, before any treatment. A discovery cohort of around 98 patients, about 44 with Graves' ophthalmopathy and approximately 57 with stable Graves' hyperthyroidism, was used to find distinguishing TCR V-J signatures. Prospective prediction of ophthalmopathy was tested in an independent validation cohort of under 20 hyperthyroidism patients and roughly 16 patients who later progressed to ophthalmopathy. The approximately 100 discovery patients were divided at random into training and test sets in a 7:3 ratio. In addition, the study compared T-cell repertoires in thyroid tissue and in blood from 6 or 7 Graves' hyperthyroidism patients. After sampling, hyperthyroidism patients received methimazole starting at 30 mg daily, and ophthalmopathy patients received high-dose intravenous methylprednisolone. The paper describes TCR Vbeta CDR3 sequencing of about 140 peripheral blood samples, made up of 43 ophthalmopathy patients, some 80 hyperthyroidism patients and approximately 17 progressor patients.

What the research found in general, with its limitations: In validation, the model predicted progression to ophthalmopathy a median of approximately 6.6 months before onset, with over 60% sensitivity and about 75% specificity. In cross-validation, a model built on a 13 V-J signature told ophthalmopathy apart from stable hyperthyroidism with approximately 90% sensitivity and 81% to 82% specificity, and in testing the same model reached 80%/75%. No statistical method was used to set the sample size in advance, and investigators knew the group allocation. Blood samples also contained most of the expanded thyroid clonotypes (frequency above 0.001), which suggests that blood repertoires may reflect thyroid immune responses.

Hyperthyroidism patients were aged 18 to 65 years and newly diagnosed, with disease duration of less than 2 months. Exclusion was applied to patients with uncontrolled infections, other autoimmune diseases, pregnancy or lactation. Diagnoses were established on the basis of clinical symptoms, serum thyroxine and TRAb, thyroid ultrasound, and orbital computed tomography. For progressor patients, blood was drawn at the first diagnosis of hyperthyroidism, before any ophthalmopathy symptoms had appeared. PBMCs were separated from under 12 ml of fresh peripheral blood using Ficoll-Paque density gradient centrifugation. Progressor patients were initially diagnosed with Graves' hyperthyroidism and developed ophthalmopathy during follow-up. Total RNA was extracted using Trizol reagent, and RNA quality was assessed on an Agilent 2100 Bioanalyzer. Many counts were recorded for this clonotype. What antigen it recognizes has not been identified. No per-base quality is available; no much larger clone lies one base away.

The TCR beta CDR3 regions were amplified from RNA transcripts. The first round of RT-PCR for the TCR CDR3 was performed with the HTBI primer set and the Qiagen OneStep RT-PCR kit. The libraries were constructed in a second round of multiplex PCR and then size-selected and purified. Sequencing of the libraries was done on an Illumina HiSeq2000 using paired-end 100 bp reads. From the authors' description of their analysis: SOAPnuke was used to process the raw data, throwing out any read that contained adapters or uncalled bases, had a mean Phred below 15, or lacked an exact constant-primer or identifier match. High-quality paired reads were merged using COPE v1.2.5, and each unique nucleotide sequence was defined as a clonotype. Clonotypes were aligned to IMGT TRBV, TRBD and TRBJ reference segments using MiTCR v1.1. The analysis was restricted to V-J combinations with a frequency above 0.0001, which together covered 99.2% of the repertoires. The TCS score was defined as the ratio of F50 (clonal expansion) to E x V (chaos), calculated using BLOSUM62-based TCRdist between CDR3 peptides within each V-J. Welch's t-statistics and random forest reduced fewer than 550 V-J features to around 14, which were used in a naive Bayes classifier (R e1071). The raw public reads went through TCRdb reprocessing: fastp at Q25, MiXCR clone calling, in-frame beta chains kept. Here each entry gathers all rows of one CDR3 protein and keeps the most common genes and DNA. TCRdb's processing, not the authors', yielded these V and J calls. A total of 250,000 to 300,000 distinct CDR3 sequences appear in this sample, nearly 15% of them only once. The biggest ten clones account for 30% to 35% of the sample.

Spanning cysteine to phenylalanine, the CDR3 consists of 14 amino acids. Of the read, only the CDR3 DNA is kept; its 42 bases are in frame from base 1. The germline V gene encodes CDR1 MDHEN and CDR2 SYDVKM. Trimming takes 6 bases off V and 5 bases off J; junction bases not matched to a gene: 9. The source material was blood. In this chain, TRBV28 is recombined with TRBJ1-1; 7 middle bases align to TRBD1. The TCR was taken from a woman aged 50 to 60 with Graves' hyperthyroidism that later progressed to Graves' ophthalmopathy. The CDR3 protein is CASSLRTGRTEAFF. DNA sequence: TGTGCCAGCAGCCTAAGGACAGGTCGGACTGAAGCTTTCTTT. The CDR3 plus the reference TRBV28 and TRBJ1-1 genes for the other parts give the full variable domain: DVKVTQSSRYLVKRTGEKVFLECVQDMDHENMFWYRQDPGLGLRLIYFSYDVKMKEKGDIPEGYSVSREKKERFSLILESASTNQTSMYLCASSLRTGRTEAFFGQGTRLTVV.